Below, 8 T cell receptor beta chains from the same sample are listed, as sequenced in a study of T cells in women clearing cervical HPV infection. Clones were read by immunoSEQ multiplex PCR, and TCRdb kept only the in-frame ones, dropping some. In all, the sample yields around 16,000 clones. Sequencing was done on a sample of blood buffy coat. The source of these receptors is a woman between 18 and 70 years old with a cervical HPV16 infection that either progressed to CIN3+ or cleared (not recorded which).

Concerning this clone: The DNA ends 3 residues before the CDR3 does, and the rest of the CDR3 is filled in from the germline J gene. This rearrangement joins TRBV20-1 to TRBJ2-7; TRBD1 aligns across 10 bases. Germline CDR1 DFQATT, CDR2 SNEGSKA (reference sequence). The CDR3 runs 15 residues. With 3 bases clipped from V and 3 bases from J, the junction kept 8 bases outside the gene matches. The CDR3 DNA, read in part, is TGCAGTGCTAGGGACCGGGACAGGGGCTTCTACGAG. Amino acids: CSARDRDRGFYE. The complete CDR3 protein is CSARDRDRGFYEQYF.

The chain's CDR3 is CATSTSMGAQYF. CDR3 bases read: TGTGCCACTTCGACTAGCATGGGTGCG. V is TRBV6-2 or TRBV6-3 and J is TRBJ2-3; TRBD2 aligns across 7 bases. The DNA ends 3 residues before the CDR3 does, and the rest of the CDR3 is filled in from the germline J gene. Germline loops: CDR1 MNHEY, CDR2 SVGEGT. The CDR3 is 12 residues long.

Turning to this clone: The CDR3 end lies 3 residues beyond the end of the read and is filled in from the germline J gene. The chain couples TRBV19 to TRBJ2-3, with TRBD1 matching over 7 bases. The CDR3 covers 14 residues. Germline-derived CDR1 and CDR2 are LNHDA and SQIVND (reference sequence). The V gene end was trimmed by 4 bases and the J gene end by 1 base; junction bases not matched to a gene: 2. CDR3 DNA, as far as it was read: TGTGCCAGTAGTACCGGACAGGGCACAGATACG. It specifies CASSTGQGTDT. The whole CDR3 sequence reads CASSTGQGTDTQYF.

Comments on this clone: The read gets to within 3 residues of the CDR3 end, and the germline J gene fills in the rest. This chain links TRBV20-1 with TRBJ2-7; 9 positions match TRBD1. Germline V gene lookup returns CDR1 DFQATT and CDR2 SNEGSKA (reference sequence). The CDR3 spans 17 residues. J lost 3 bases, V lost 2 bases, and 14 bases had no gene match. CDR3 in amino acids: CSARRPGTGKVGYEQYF. The CDR3 bases that were read are TGCAGTGCTAGACGTCCCGGGACAGGGAAGGTGGGCTACGAG.

In the case of this clone: The read finishes 3 residues shy of the CDR3 end, and the germline J gene is used to complete it. The chain recombines TRBV7-2 with TRBJ2-2; perhaps TRBD1 as D (6 bases). The CDR3 contains 14 residues. Germline CDR1 reads SGHTA; CDR2 reads FQGNSA. The CDR3 is CASSSGGRDEKLFF. CDR3 DNA, as far as it was read: TGTGCCAGCAGCAGTGGGGGCAGGGACGAAAAG.

As regards this clone: The read halts 3 residues ahead of the CDR3 end, with the missing end drawn from the germline J gene. J is TRBJ1-1 and V is TRBV7-2; D is undetermined. V was pared by 4 bases and J by 1 base, with 10 bases between. From germline, CDR1 is SGHTA and CDR2 FQGNSA. This CDR3 has 14 residues. The CDR3: CASSWTWENTEAFF. The covered CDR3 bases are TGTGCCAGCAGCTGGACTTGGGAGAACACTGAA.

With respect to this clone: The read falls 3 residues short of the CDR3 end, and the missing part is taken from the germline J gene. The rearrangement links TRBV11-2 to TRBJ2-7; D possibly corresponds to TRBD1 (6 bases). The length of the CDR3 is 14 residues. The V end lost 4 bases, the J end lost 3 bases, and 13 bases lay between the germline ends. CDR1 is SGHAT, CDR2 FQNNGV, per germline. This CDR3 reads CASSSPGHLYEQYF. Partial CDR3 DNA: TGTGCCAGCAGCTCCCCGGGACACCTCTACGAG. Combining the CDR3 with reference TRBV11-2 and TRBJ2-7 gives the whole variable domain EAGVAQSPRYKIIEKRQSVAFWCNPISGHATLYWYQQILGQGPKLLIQFQNNGVVDDSQLPKDRFSAERLKGVDSTLKIQPAKLEDSAVYLCASSSPGHLYEQYFGPGTRLTVT.

With regard to this clone: The read stops 3 residues short of the end of the CDR3; the missing end is completed from the germline J gene. V and J are TRBV10-3 and TRBJ1-5, with a tentative D call TRBD1 (5 bases). The ends were cut back, 4 bases at V and 3 bases at J, with 10 bases in the middle. The CDR3 consists of 14 residues. The germline CDR1 and CDR2 sequences are ENHRY and SYGVKD. The CDR3 protein is CAISADSTNQPQHF. The CDR3 bases that were read are TGTGCCATCAGTGCTGACAGCACCAATCAGCCC.